Following are 16 T cell receptor beta chains from one sample sequenced in a study of blood T cell repertoires in COVID-19. TCRdb keeps only in-frame clones here, not all; method: immunoSEQ multiplex PCR. Of hundreds of thousands of clones in the sample, roughly 79% were seen once. The sample comprised peripheral blood. These receptors originate from a woman older than 75 with acute or convalescent COVID-19.

The chain employs TRBV11-2 and TRBJ2-7; the match to TRBD2 covers 14 bases. Germline V gene data show CDR1 as SGHAT and CDR2 as FQNNGV. The ends lost 1 base at V and 6 bases at J; junction bases unmatched: 2. CDR3 length equals 15 residues. For the CDR3, the DNA is TGTGCCAGCAGCTTAGTGGGACTAGCGGGAGTCGAGCAGTACTTC. Residues: CASSLVGLAGVEQYF.

This clone came up once. This CDR3 is missing its conserved last phenylalanine or tryptophan, likely due to a read error. The DNA is omitted, as the CDR3 cannot be located on it reliably, and the CDR3 follows TCRdb's listing. The rearrangement links TRBV18 to TRBJ1-4; the table's D call TRBD1 went unverified against the DNA. The germline gives CDR1 KGHSH, CDR2 LQKENI. The CDR3 has 11 residues if both end residues are counted. CDR3 amino acids: CASSPPHRFFS.

The chain carries TRBV6-5 and TRBJ2-3, with TRBD2 matching 9 bases. Germline loops: CDR1 MNHEY, CDR2 SVGAGI. CDR3 length: 16 residues. J was trimmed by 0 bases and V by 4 bases; bases with no gene match: 5. Here the CDR3 DNA reads TGTGCCAGCAGTTCTAGCGGGATATCTAGCACAGATACGCAGTATTTT. As protein: CASSSSGISSTDTQYF.

The chain has TRBV20-1 and TRBJ2-7; 7 bases align to TRBD2. CDR3 length: 12 residues. Germline assignment: CDR1 DFQATT and CDR2 SNEGSKA (reference sequence). J was trimmed by 2 bases and V by 3 bases; bases with no gene match: 1. CDR3 residues: CSASREAYEQYF. The CDR3, as DNA: TGCAGTGCTAGTCGGGAGGCCTACGAGCAGTACTTC.

The gene calls are TRBV27 and TRBJ1-1, with D hard to call. Germline CDR1 and CDR2: MNHEY and SMNVEV (reference sequence). Trimming took off 3 bases at V and 4 bases at J, with 9 bases between the two ends. This CDR3 has 13 amino acids. The CDR3 loop is CASSFLGSTEAFF. CDR3 DNA: TGTGCCAGCAGTTTTTTGGGGAGCACTGAAGCTTTCTTT.

The chain employs TRBV19 and TRBJ1-5; D gene uncertain. With 3 bases removed from V and 4 bases from J, the gap between germline ends came to 10 bases. The CDR3 loop spans 14 amino acids. Per the germline V gene, CDR1 is LNHDA and CDR2 is SQIVND (reference sequence). CDR3 coding DNA: TGTGCCAGTAGTATCGGGTTTTTTAATCAGCCCCAGCATTTT. It yields the protein CASSIGFFNQPQHF.

The chain combines TRBV7-6 with TRBJ2-3, with 8 bases identical to TRBD2. The CDR3 has 16 amino acids. V dropped 1 base and J dropped 2; count of bases not matched to a gene: 5. Germline values: CDR1 SGHVS, CDR2 FNYEAQ. The DNA for the CDR3 is TGTGCCAGCAGCTTAGGTTCAGCGGGGGTCACAGATACGCAGTATTTT. This translates into CASSLGSAGVTDTQYF. Combining the CDR3 with reference TRBV7-6 and TRBJ2-3 gives the whole variable domain GAGVSQSPRYKVTKRGQDVALRCDPISGHVSLYWYRQALGQGPEFLTYFNYEAQQDKSGLPNDRFSAERPEGSISTLTIQRTEQRDSAMYRCASSLGSAGVTDTQYFGPGTRLTVL.

This clone was seen more than once but under ten times. This chain links TRBV4-2 with TRBJ2-7, with 8 bases that match TRBD2. The CDR3 consists of 16 residues. V shed 4 bases, J shed 2 bases, and the junction held 10 bases outside the gene matches. The germline V gene has CDR1 LGHNA and CDR2 YNFKEQ. The CDR3 DNA sequence: TGTGCCAGCAGCCCCGACGGCGGGGGGACTCCCTACGAGCAGTACTTC. It translates to CASSPDGGGTPYEQYF.

This chain's CDR3 is CASSLSGLGGTVQETQYF. The CDR3, as DNA: TGCGCCAGCAGCTTATCGGGCTTAGGAGGGACAGTTCAAGAGACCCAGTACTTC. The V gene is TRBV5-1, the J gene TRBJ2-5; D perhaps matches TRBD1 (7 bases). The CDR3 extends over 18 amino acids. Trimming removed 2 bases from V and 2 bases from J, with 22 bases in between. CDR1 is SGHRS and CDR2 is YFSETQ in the germline V gene.

V is TRBV5-1 and J is TRBJ2-1; 8 nucleotides agree with TRBD2. CDR1 is SGHRS, CDR2 YFSETQ, per germline. The V gene end was trimmed by 1 base and the J gene end by 7 bases; junction bases not matched to a gene: 10. The CDR3 is 16 residues long. The chain's CDR3 is CASSLTSGGTLNEQFF. CDR3 nucleotides: TGCGCCAGCAGCTTGACCAGCGGGGGCACCTTGAATGAGCAGTTCTTC. The entire variable domain, with the rest obtained from reference TRBV5-1 and TRBJ2-1, is as follows: KAGVTQTPRYLIKTRGQQVTLSCSPISGHRSVSWYQQTPGQGLQFLFEYFSETQRNKGNFPGRFSGRQFSNSRSEMNVSTLELGDSALYLCASSLTSGGTLNEQFFGPGTRLTVL.

The gene calls are TRBV25-1 and TRBJ2-1, with a possible D match to TRBD2 (6 bases). This CDR3 has 16 amino acids. Germline values: CDR1 MGHDK, CDR2 SYGVNS. V lost 2 bases and J lost 5, with 16 bases in between. The CDR3 DNA sequence: TGTGCCAGCAGTGAACCCGGAGGGCCCGTAGACAATGAGCAGTTCTTC. Translating gives CASSEPGGPVDNEQFF. Supplemented by reference TRBV25-1 and TRBJ2-1, the full variable domain reads EADIYQTPRYLVIGTGKKITLECSQTMGHDKMYWYQQDPGMELHLIHYSYGVNSTEKGDLSSESTVSRIRTEHFPLTLESARPSHTSQYLCASSEPGGPVDNEQFFGPGTRLTVL.

J is TRBJ1-1 and V is TRBV18; D perhaps matches TRBD1 (6 bases). Germline V gives CDR1 KGHSH, CDR2 LQKENI. The CDR3 consists of 12 residues. V was shortened by 5 bases and J by 7 bases, with 11 bases between the two germline ends. CDR3 DNA sequence: TGTGCCAGCTCATCGGACAGCTTTGAAGCTTTCTTT. Amino acid sequence: CASSSDSFEAFF.

This chain joins TRBV19 and TRBJ2-3; 9 bases map to TRBD2. CDR1 and CDR2 from the germline V gene are LNHDA and SQIVND (reference sequence). V shed 3 bases and J 2 bases; nucleotides not matched to a gene: 6. The CDR3 loop spans 16 amino acids. CDR3 bases: TGTGCCAGTAGTATCGCAGCGGGAGGCCCCACAGATACGCAGTATTTT. It is translated as CASSIAAGGPTDTQYF. Full variable domain (missing parts from reference TRBV19 and TRBJ2-3): DGGITQSPKYLFRKEGQNVTLSCEQNLNHDAMYWYRQDPGQGLRLIYYSQIVNDFQKGDIAEGYSVSREKKESFPLTVTSAQKNPTAFYLCASSIAAGGPTDTQYFGPGTRLTVL.

The chain employs TRBV18 and TRBJ2-2; D may be TRBD2 (6 bases). V was clipped by 3 bases and J by 6 bases, with 8 bases between them. The V gene's germline CDR1 is KGHSH and CDR2 LQKENI. This CDR3 spans 13 amino acids. CDR3 amino acids: CASSPTRAGELFF. CDR3 bases: TGTGCCAGCTCACCGACTAGAGCCGGGGAGCTGTTTTTT.

The sample holds one count of this clone. V is TRBV5-4 and J is TRBJ2-3, with D possibly TRBD2 on 7 matching bases. The CDR3 spans 14 residues. Trimming cost V 2 bases and J 5 bases, with 12 bases left between them. CDR1 is SGHNT, CDR2 YYREEE, per germline (reference sequence). CDR3 nucleotides: TGTGCCAGCAGCTTCGCGGGGGCGGAAGATACGCAGTATTTT. This encodes CASSFAGAEDTQYF.

V and J are TRBV6-5 and TRBJ1-6; D is ambiguous. This CDR3 has 15 residues. V was shortened by 7 bases and J by 7 bases, with 17 bases between the two germline ends. From germline, CDR1 is MNHEY and CDR2 SVGAGI. CDR3 coding DNA: TGTGCCAGCACCCCCCTACCCTATTTGAATTCACCCCTCCACTTT. Encoded protein: CASTPLPYLNSPLHF.